This entry lists 13 T cell receptor beta chains sequenced from one sample in a study of Ad26.COV2.S vaccination and SARS-CoV-2 variants. Indicated treatment: 19 received Ad26.COV2.S at low or high dose, single or two shots; 5 received placebo; per-sample allocation not given. On day 63 after the first injection, vaccine and placebo recipients gave samples. Profiled with immunoSEQ multiplex PCR; TCRdb holds only in-frame clones, not every one. The table lists around 250,000 clones, roughly 87% of them singletons. The specimen comprised peripheral blood, sampled in a trial of Ad26.COV2.S vaccine versus placebo. All receptors derive from a person between 18 and 65 years old who received the Ad26.COV2.S COVID-19 vaccine or a placebo.

The chain's CDR3 is CASSQAAQPKETQYF. In DNA, the CDR3 is TGTGCCAGCAGCCAAGCGGCACAGCCTAAAGAGACCCAGTACTTC. The chain has TRBV4-2 and TRBJ2-5; D is unresolved. CDR1 LGHNA and CDR2 YNFKEQ come from the germline V gene. Trimming took off 1 base at V and 3 bases at J, with 12 bases between the two ends. The CDR3 extends over 15 amino acids.

The rearrangement uses TRBV7-9 and TRBJ2-7; no reliable D call. Trimming removed 5 bases at V and 3 bases at J, with 17 bases between. The CDR3 extends over 15 amino acids. Germline V gene lookup returns CDR1 SEHNR and CDR2 FQNEAQ (reference sequence). The CDR3 DNA reads as TGTGCCAGCAGCCCTCATGACGGGCTTGACTACGAGCAGTACGTC. Amino acid sequence: CASSPHDGLDYEQYV.

The V gene is TRBV2, the J gene TRBJ1-2; D is possibly TRBD1 (5 bases). Germline V lookup: CDR1 SNHLY, CDR2 FYNNEI. Trimming took 6 bases from V and 5 from J, leaving 13 bases between them. The CDR3 sequence is 13 residues long. CDR3 nucleotide sequence: TGTGCCAGCAGACTCGACAGCAATTATGGCTACACCTTC. Translating it yields CASRLDSNYGYTF. Full variable domain (missing parts from reference TRBV2 and TRBJ1-2): EPEVTQTPSHQVTQMGQEVILRCVPISNHLYFYWYRQILGQKVEFLVSFYNNEISEKSEIFDDQFSVERPDGSNFTLKIRSTKLEDSAMYFCASRLDSNYGYTFGSGTRLTVV.

The chain recombines TRBV28 with TRBJ2-7, with 11 bases that match TRBD2. The CDR3 length is 16 residues. The junction had 6 bases not matched to a gene; V was cut back by 2 bases and J by 3 bases. Germline lookup yields CDR1 MDHEN and CDR2 SYDVKM. The CDR3 reads CASSLVTSGSVYEQYV. The CDR3 nucleotides are TGTGCCAGCAGTTTAGTAACTAGCGGGAGCGTCTACGAGCAGTACGTC.

The chain employs TRBV7-9 and TRBJ2-3, with D possibly being TRBD1 or TRBD2 (5 bases each). The CDR3 is 16 amino acids. From germline, CDR1 is SEHNR and CDR2 FQNEAQ (reference sequence). Trimming removed 4 bases from V and 2 bases from J, with 16 bases in between. The CDR3 loop reads CASSSSGRGNTDTQYF. The CDR3 coding sequence is TGTGCCAGCAGCTCCTCAGGGAGAGGGAACACAGATACGCAGTATTTT.

The sample holds one count of this clone. V and J are TRBV30 and TRBJ2-2, with D perhaps TRBD1 or TRBD2 (5 bases each). This CDR3 region has 16 residues. The V gene lost 4 bases and the J gene lost 2 bases, with 17 bases spanning the gap. Per germline, CDR1 GTSNPN and CDR2 SVGIG (reference sequence). DNA of the CDR3: TGTGCCTGGAAGGAAAGCGTCTGGGACAACACCGGGGAGCTGTTTTTT. It translates to CAWKESVWDNTGELFF.

The V call is TRBV7-8, the J call TRBJ1-3, with TRBD1 as a possible D gene (5 bases). The CDR3 has 14 amino acids. The V end was cut by 1 base, the J end by 9 bases, with 13 bases between. Germline V CDR1 and CDR2: SGHVS, FQNEAQ. The CDR3 DNA is TGTGCCAGCAGCTTAGAGGGCAGGGCTGGCACCATATATTTT. Translating it yields CASSLEGRAGTIYF.

The genes are TRBV5-6 and TRBJ2-1; 13 bases align to TRBD2. This CDR3 has 17 residues. CDR1 is SGHDT, CDR2 YYEEEE, per germline. V lost 2 bases, J lost 6 bases, and 8 bases stayed unmatched. In nucleotides, the CDR3 is TGTGCCAGCAGCTTAACGTGGACTAGCGGGAGATCCAATGAGCAGTTCTTC. It yields the protein CASSLTWTSGRSNEQFF.

The genes are TRBV5-1 and TRBJ1-2; D is undetermined. The germline gives CDR1 SGHRS, CDR2 YFSETQ. Between the trimmed V and J ends, which lost 1 base and 2 bases, there was a span of 12 bases. The CDR3 is made up of 15 amino acids. CDR3 loop: CASSLTTGTNYGYTF. The CDR3 DNA is TGCGCCAGCAGCTTGACCACCGGCACCAACTATGGCTACACCTTC.

This rearrangement joins TRBV15 to TRBJ1-4; tentatively, D is TRBD1 (5 bases). The CDR3 loop spans 14 amino acids. The V and J ends lost 0 bases and 6 bases respectively, with 8 bases between them. Germline V gives CDR1 LNHNV, CDR2 YYDKDF (reference sequence). As DNA, the CDR3 is TGTGCCACCAGCAGAGATCCGGGGGATGAAAAACTGTTTTTT. Amino acid sequence: CATSRDPGDEKLFF.

This clone has a handful of counts. The chain uses TRBV18 and TRBJ1-5; D is unresolved. Germline V gene sequence: CDR1 KGHSH, CDR2 LQKENI. CDR3 length: 13 residues. Between the trimmed V and J ends, which lost 6 bases and 5 bases, there was a span of 11 bases. CDR3 loop: CASSSGLDQPQHF. The CDR3 DNA reads as TGTGCCAGCTCCTCGGGGTTGGATCAGCCCCAGCATTTT.

V is TRBV24-1 and J is TRBJ2-7; either TRBD1 or TRBD2 may fit D (6 bases each). CDR1 KGHDR and CDR2 SFDVKD come from the germline V gene. This CDR3 spans 11 amino acids. V lost 9 bases to trimming and J lost 6 bases, with 11 bases between them. CDR3 in DNA: TGTGCCACCGGGGGGCCGGGCGAGCAGTACTTC. This encodes CATGGPGEQYF.

The chain has TRBV18 and TRBJ1-2, with 9 bases identical to TRBD1. The CDR3 consists of 16 residues. In germline, CDR1 is KGHSH, CDR2 LQKENI. The ends lost 3 bases at V and 6 bases at J; junction bases unmatched: 11. The CDR3 protein is CASSPGTGKLDDGYTF. CDR3 coding DNA: TGTGCCAGCTCACCCGGGACAGGGAAGTTAGACGATGGCTACACCTTC. The full variable domain, completed using reference TRBV18 and TRBJ1-2, is NAGVMQNPRHLVRRRGQEARLRCSPMKGHSHVYWYRQLPEEGLKFMVYLQKENIIDESGMPKERFSAEFPKEGPSILRIQQVVRGDSAAYFCASSPGTGKLDDGYTFGSGTRLTVV.